The entry below describes one T cell receptor (beta chain). The antigen is undetermined. The assay was immunoSEQ multiplex PCR, and TCRdb's table has in-frame clones only and misses some. The sample records some 20,000 clones, roughly four fifths being singletons. This record belongs to a study of lymphopenia after photon versus proton radiotherapy. Study conclusions and caveats: After the lymphocyte nadir, photon-treated repertoires showed oligoclonal expansion, especially of CD8+ Temra cells. Relative stability marked proton patients; photon patients lost diversity and naive cells.

CDR3 length: 15 residues. Germline loops: CDR1 SGHRS, CDR2 YFSETQ. J lost 6 bases, V lost 5 bases, and 8 bases had no gene match. The chain employs TRBV5-1 and TRBJ1-6, with TRBD1 identical over 7 bases. The TCR comes from a woman in her forties or fifties with pancreatic cancer. Here the sequenced sample was peripheral blood, taken from a patient treated with photon-based radiotherapy. CDR3 amino acids: CASRGETGSNSPLHF. CDR3 DNA: TGCGCCAGCAGGGGTGAGACAGGGAGTAATTCACCCCTCCACTTT.